This TCR beta chain was documented in a study of CD8 T cells in Susac syndrome. Study-wide results and limits: As acknowledged by the study, its TCR sequencing and HLA analysis included a relatively small number of individuals.

RNA, at about 0.45 to 1 ug, was reverse transcribed with random hexamers. An immunoSEQ multiplex PCR generated amplified TCR beta CDR3 products spanning 54 Vbeta and 13 Jbeta. TCRdb ran MiXCR on the immunoSEQ multiplex PCR reads and lists one entry per CDR3 protein. The table has about 210,000 distinct CDR3 sequences, roughly 96% seen once. Concerning this clonotype itself: Its antigen is still unknown.

Sequencing of TCR beta was performed on blood CD8+ T cells and on blood CD4+ T cells. TEMRA cells were FACS-enriched, with CD8+ and CD4+ T cells isolated negatively. This receptor was taken from a human donor with multiple sclerosis. The sequenced sample consisted of CD4+ T cells from PBMCs.

The CDR3: CASSFTSGEQFF. CDR3 nucleotides: TGTGCCAGCAGTTTTACTAGCGGTGAGCAGTTCTTC. The chain employs TRBV6-6 and TRBJ2-1; 8 nucleotides align to TRBD2. Trimming at V came to 4 bases and at J to 9 bases, leaving 2 bases not matched to a gene. Germline V gene sequence: CDR1 MNHNY, CDR2 SVGAGI (reference sequence). The CDR3 loop spans 12 amino acids.